The sequence of this T cell receptor (beta chain) was determined in a study of blood T cell repertoires in COVID-19 (dated by TCRdb to 2019 to 2021). In terms of the full investigation: Samples from collaborators originated in the United States, Italy and Spain and spanned both the acute and convalescent phases of COVID-19. Where HLA class I and class II types were available, the types were taken from metadata supplied by the sample provider, not from assay-based typing. The material from the prospective study consisted of cDNA or gDNA derived from T cells, B-cell-depleted T cells, or PBMCs. Sample metadata almost always included a de-identified subject ID, COVID-19 status, age in years and sex. Subjects who had been exposed to COVID-19, were actively infected with it, or had recovered from it provided the deeply sampled blood TCRbeta repertoires that made up the dataset. The repertoires were released in a freely available public database intended as a resource for research on the immune response to SARS-CoV-2. The samples were drawn from two sources: the first 160 participants of the ongoing ImmuneRACE study, and 1,254 subjects contributed by 6 global collaborators.

What the research found in general, with its limitations: The amount of clinical and demographic metadata varied by source and participant and was provided uncurated.

Points on this clone: Its antigen has not been determined. Base qualities are not provided; no much larger clone lies one nucleotide away.

Participants in the prospective study were enrolled through a virtual design, were aged about 18 to 90 years, and lived in about two dozen United States geographic areas. In the prospective study, cohorts were assigned on the basis of participant-reported clinical history obtained from a screening survey and a study questionnaire. Recovered participants in ImmuneRACE Cohort 3 were defined by two consecutive negative NP/OP PCR tests, clearance by a healthcare professional, or resolution of symptoms. Mobile phlebotomists in the prospective study collected whole blood, serum and a nasopharyngeal or oropharyngeal swab from every participant. Participants in the prospective study had the option to provide additional blood draws and questionnaires over an approximately two-month period. Prospective study blood samples were shipped either frozen or at room temperature before DNA extraction. TCRbeta CDR3 regions were amplified from genomic DNA by means of the immunoSEQ Assay, a bias-controlled multiplex PCR. For the original study's pipeline: Within the assay, amplification of reference gene primers was used to estimate how many nucleated cells each sample contained. To quantify the absolute abundance of each unique TCRbeta CDR3 rearrangement, sequence reads were collapsed and filtered. Productive Simpson clonality was computed per sample as the square root of Simpson's diversity index over productive rearrangements. This immuneACCESS table, as held by TCRdb, lists in-frame sequences with V and J called but not all clones. Of the missing ones, under half trace to an unresolved V gene in checked studies; the others have no known cause. Clone size and V and J calls were adopted from that table, with D and trimming inferred from the DNA. For this sample the table gives 160,000 or so clones, of which 80% were detected only once. The leading ten clones occupy roughly 3.5% of the sample.

Trimming costs V 4 bases and J 1 base, and their ends lie 14 bases apart. Looking up the germline V gene yields CDR1 SGHRS and CDR2 YFSETQ. The CDR3 goes from the cysteine to the phenylalanine over 15 residues. Only the CDR3 DNA is retained, 45 bases long and in frame from the first base. Sequenced sample: PBMCs or T cells enriched from blood (not recorded which). The sequence was collected from a woman in her sixties who had recovered from COVID-19. The rearranged chain carries TRBV5-1 and TRBJ1-1; a weak D assignment points to TRBD1 (5 bases agree). The CDR3 protein sequence reads: CASSPGRGGNTEAFF. DNA sequence: TGCGCCAGCAGCCCTGGTCGGGGGGGGAACACTGAAGCTTTCTTT. Here the CDR3 is joined to the reference TRBV5-1 and TRBJ1-1 genes, and the full variable domain is: KAGVTQTPRYLIKTRGQQVTLSCSPISGHRSVSWYQQTPGQGLQFLFEYFSETQRNKGNFPGRFSGRQFSNSRSEMNVSTLELGDSALYLCASSPGRGGNTEAFFGQGTRLTVV.